This is a list of T cell receptor beta chains from one sample in a study of beta chain features in type 1 diabetes. Here immunoSEQ multiplex PCR was the method, and the copy in TCRdb shows in-frame clones only, minus some. The sample records around 240,000 clones, 9.6% being singletons. Input material: naive CD4+ T cells from blood. Every receptor here comes from a woman aged 18 to 35 in good health. The CDR3 runs from the conserved cysteine through the conserved F or W. The order of the fields is V gene, CDR3 protein.

V: TRBV6-6; CDR3: CASSAQTSPDEQFF
V: TRBV15; CDR3: CATSRDRASGPWRLF
V: TRBV2; CDR3: CASIKDSGAYNEQFF
V: TRBV5-1; CDR3: CASSGGWRETQYF
V: TRBV5-1; CDR3: CASGDRGVYGYTF
V: TRBV19; CDR3: CASSIDRRGPYEQYF
V: TRBV6-5; CDR3: CASSSDASEQYF
V: TRBV7-2; CDR3: CASSLTGSLRETQYF
V: TRBV5-6; CDR3: CASSFGRGIPLEQYF
V: TRBV9; CDR3: CASSLSSMARGTGELFF
V: TRBV7-8; CDR3: CASSSQQGLGEQYF
V: TRBV15; CDR3: CATSRDRAISYNEQFF
V: TRBV6-6; CDR3: CASTNREMNTEAFF